These 32 T cell receptor beta chains came from one sample sequenced in a study of identical twins. TCRdb ran MiXCR on the 5' RACE reads and lists one entry per CDR3 protein. The table lists about 470,000 distinct CDR3 sequences, roughly 24% of them singletons. The same data also contributed to another study, on T cells expressing NK-cell markers.

Sequences were obtained from CD4+ T cells sorted from blood. These receptors were taken from a woman between 18 and 29 years old in good health.

This clonotype occurred a few times. V and J are TRBV6-2 or TRBV6-3 and TRBJ2-2; 10 nucleotides match TRBD2. The CDR3 covers 18 residues. The germline V gene encodes CDR1 MNHEY and CDR2 SVGEGT. V trimming: 7 bases; J trimming: 6 bases; junction bases outside the gene matches: 17. The DNA for the CDR3 is TGTGCCAGCACCAGAAGCGGGAGGGCTGAGGTCTTCGCCGGGGAGCTGTTTTTT. It is translated as CASTRSGRAEVFAGELFF.

The chain links TRBV20-1 to TRBJ2-5; TRBD1 agrees at 9 bases. V shed 6 bases and J 4 bases; nucleotides not matched to a gene: 12. Germline CDR1 DFQATT, CDR2 SNEGSKA (reference sequence). The CDR3 contains 15 residues. CDR3 DNA: TGCAGTGCAAAAACGCCCGGGACAGGGTCAGAGACCCAGTACTTC. This translates into CSAKTPGTGSETQYF.

This clonotype was recorded a few times. A much larger clone sits a single nucleotide away, making a read error possible. The chain combines TRBV6-1 with TRBJ1-5, with D possibly being TRBD1 (6 bases). V lost 4 bases, J lost 4 bases, and 8 bases lay in between. Germline V CDR1 and CDR2: MNHNS, SASEGT. The CDR3 extends over 13 amino acids. The DNA of the CDR3 is TGTGCCAGCAGTGGACAGGAGAATCAGCCCCAGCATTTT. This encodes CASSGQENQPQHF.

The chain employs TRBV9 and TRBJ2-1; D is perhaps TRBD1 (6 bases). Germline V gene lookup returns CDR1 SGDLS and CDR2 YYNGEE. Trimming took 1 base from V and 2 from J, leaving 10 bases between them. The CDR3 has 15 residues. The CDR3 reads CASSVMAGAYNEQFF. The CDR3 DNA is TGTGCCAGCAGCGTAATGGCAGGGGCCTACAATGAGCAGTTCTTC.

This clonotype was seen more than once but under ten times. The chain uses TRBV7-8 and TRBJ2-5, with 7 positions matching TRBD2. V gave up 5 bases and J gave up 2 bases; unmatched junction bases: 8. CDR3 size: 15 residues. Germline values: CDR1 SGHVS, CDR2 FQNEAQ. The CDR3 region is CASSRGGTQQETQYF. The CDR3 DNA reads as TGTGCCAGCAGCCGGGGAGGGACTCAACAAGAGACCCAGTACTTC.

The CDR3 region has the DNA TGCAGTGCTAGCACGACAGCCGAGGGGACCCAGTACTTC. Protein product: CSASTTAEGTQYF. The chain uses TRBV20-1 and TRBJ2-5; perhaps D is TRBD1 or TRBD2 (5 bases each). The CDR3 consists of 13 residues. Trimming removed 3 bases from V and 7 bases from J, with 15 bases in between. Germline V gene sequence: CDR1 DFQATT, CDR2 SNEGSKA (reference sequence).

V usage is TRBV29-1 and J usage is TRBJ1-2; 7 bases line up with TRBD1. Trimming at V came to 7 bases and at J to 3 bases, leaving 8 bases not matched to a gene. The CDR3 covers 13 residues. The germline gives CDR1 SQVTM, CDR2 ANQGSEA. The CDR3 DNA reads TGCAGCGCTGATACAGGGACAGACTATGGCTACACCTTC. Its translation is CSADTGTDYGYTF.

This clonotype was seen more than once but under ten times. The rearrangement joins TRBV7-9 to TRBJ2-3; D is perhaps TRBD1 (6 bases). There are 12 residues in the CDR3. V shed 5 bases and J shed 9 bases, with 12 bases lying between them. The germline gives CDR1 SEHNR, CDR2 FQNEAQ (reference sequence). CDR3 region: CASSPNRVTQYF. CDR3 nucleotide sequence: TGTGCCAGCAGCCCGAACAGGGTAACGCAGTATTTT.

The chain joins TRBV7-2 to TRBJ2-5; D might be TRBD1 or TRBD2, each matching 5 bases. CDR3 size: 12 residues. Trimming stripped 8 bases from V and 5 bases from J, with 12 bases between. Germline-derived CDR1 and CDR2 are SGHTA and FQGNSA. CDR3 region: CASGAGWETQYF. Here the CDR3 DNA reads TGTGCCAGCGGGGCGGGTTGGGAGACCCAGTACTTC.

This clonotype was detected only a few times. This chain links TRBV11-3 with TRBJ2-2, with 9 bases identical to TRBD1. Germline assignment: CDR1 SGHNT and CDR2 YENEEA. After removal of 6 bases from V and 6 bases from J, the junction contained 8 bases not matched to a gene. CDR3 size: 15 residues. The CDR3 nucleotides are TGTGCCAGCAGAAATCGGGACAGGGTCGCCGGGGAGCTGTTTTTT. Encoded protein: CASRNRDRVAGELFF. Looking up the rest from reference TRBV11-3 and TRBJ2-2 gives the full variable domain: EAGVVQSPRYKIIEKKQPVAFWCNPISGHNTLYWYLQNLGQGPELLIRYENEEAVDDSQLPKDRFSAERLKGVDSTLKIQPAELGDSAVYLCASRNRDRVAGELFFGEGSRLTVL.

V and J are TRBV5-1 and TRBJ2-2, with 8 bases aligning to TRBD2. CDR1 is SGHRS, CDR2 YFSETQ, per germline. After removal of 2 bases from V and 4 bases from J, the junction contained 4 bases not matched to a gene. The CDR3 sequence is 15 residues long. The CDR3 is CASSFALAGTGELFF. CDR3 nucleotide sequence: TGCGCCAGCAGCTTCGCCCTAGCGGGCACCGGGGAGCTGTTTTTT. The whole variable domain, remainder taken from reference TRBV5-1 and TRBJ2-2, is KAGVTQTPRYLIKTRGQQVTLSCSPISGHRSVSWYQQTPGQGLQFLFEYFSETQRNKGNFPGRFSGRQFSNSRSEMNVSTLELGDSALYLCASSFALAGTGELFFGEGSRLTVL.

This clonotype was counted between two and nine times. J is TRBJ2-2 and V is TRBV29-1; D unresolved. CDR1 SQVTM and CDR2 ANQGSEA come from the germline V gene. Trimming left V 4 bases short and J 8 bases short, with 11 bases between. CDR3 length equals 12 residues. In nucleotides, the CDR3 is TGCAGCGTTGTCCCCACCGAGGGGGAGCTGTTTTTT. Amino acid sequence: CSVVPTEGELFF.

This rearrangement joins TRBV12-3 or TRBV12-4 to TRBJ2-7; D is ambiguous. The V and J ends lost 0 bases and 6 bases respectively, with 12 bases between them. This CDR3 has 14 residues. The CDR3 nucleotides are TGTGCCAGCAGTTTAGCGCGCGACAATTCCGAGCAGTACTTC. Translation gives CASSLARDNSEQYF.

The chain joins TRBV5-1 to TRBJ1-1; perhaps TRBD1 as D (6 bases). Trimming removed 2 bases from V and 5 bases from J, with 10 bases in between. CDR3 length: 13 amino acids. The germline V gene encodes CDR1 SGHRS and CDR2 YFSETQ. This chain's CDR3 is CASSFLGTTEAFF. As DNA, the CDR3 is TGCGCCAGCAGCTTTTTGGGGACAACTGAAGCTTTCTTT.

The chain uses TRBV5-1 and TRBJ1-2, with a weak D call TRBD1 (5 bases). Germline V CDR1 and CDR2: SGHRS, YFSETQ. This CDR3 is 15 amino acids long. V shed 10 bases and J shed 4 bases, with 23 bases lying between them. The CDR3 DNA sequence: TGCGCCTGCCAACCTACCAATCAGGGTGTCTATGGCTACACCTTC. Its protein is CACQPTNQGVYGYTF.

This clonotype turned up a few times. The chain couples TRBV12-3 or TRBV12-4 to TRBJ1-4; TRBD1 agrees at 7 bases. Trimming took 7 bases from V and 7 from J; bases not matched to a gene: 3. This CDR3 region has 12 residues. CDR3 loop: CASKRTGEKLFF. The CDR3 coding sequence is TGTGCCAGCAAAAGGACAGGTGAAAAACTGTTTTTT.

This sequence joins TRBV3-1 and TRBJ2-1; TRBD1 or TRBD2 may be the D gene (6 bases each). CDR1 LGHDT and CDR2 YNNKEL come from the germline V gene (reference sequence). Deletions cut 4 bases from V and 7 bases from J, with 23 bases between. The CDR3 runs 17 residues. DNA for the CDR3: TGTGCCAGCAGCCCCGACCTCTGGGGGGCCGTTTTAAATGAGCAGTTCTTC. Translated, it gives CASSPDLWGAVLNEQFF.

A few counts support this clonotype. The chain recombines TRBV12-3 or TRBV12-4 with TRBJ2-3, with a weak D call TRBD1 (5 bases). Trimming left V 6 bases short and J 8 bases short, with 12 bases between. The CDR3 sequence is 12 residues long. Here the CDR3 DNA reads TGTGCCAGCAGCGTGACGGACACTACGCAGTATTTT. It is translated as CASSVTDTTQYF.

The chain couples TRBV5-1 to TRBJ1-3; 7 bases map to TRBD1. V was pared by 4 bases and J by 7 bases, with 11 bases of the junction left unmatched. This CDR3 has 15 amino acids. Germline CDR1 is SGHRS and CDR2 is YFSETQ. The CDR3: CASSDGQEVVNTIYF. CDR3 coding DNA: TGCGCCAGCAGCGATGGACAGGAGGTTGTGAACACCATATATTTT.

This chain joins TRBV7-2 and TRBJ2-7; tentatively, D is TRBD1 or TRBD2 (5 bases each). Germline CDR1 and CDR2: SGHTA and FQGNSA. This CDR3 contains 15 residues. Trimming removed 7 bases at V and 3 bases at J, with 19 bases between. The CDR3 region is CASIPGNGGNYEQYF. DNA for the CDR3: TGTGCCAGCATCCCCGGGAATGGGGGAAACTACGAGCAGTACTTC.

V is TRBV20-1 and J is TRBJ2-1, with TRBD2 matching over 12 bases. The CDR3 length is 14 residues. Germline CDR1 is DFQATT and CDR2 is SNEGSKA (reference sequence). The ends lost 6 bases at V and 4 bases at J; junction bases unmatched: 4. CDR3 residues: CSAILAGGYNEQFF. CDR3 nucleotides: TGCAGTGCAATACTAGCGGGGGGTTACAATGAGCAGTTCTTC.

V gene TRBV9 combines with J gene TRBJ1-2; 7 bases match TRBD1. The CDR3 runs to 16 residues. Trimming removed 0 bases from V and 4 bases from J; junction bases left unmatched: 9. CDR1 SGDLS and CDR2 YYNGEE come from the germline V gene. Here the CDR3 reads CASSVEFAGGTYGYTF. The CDR3 DNA reads as TGTGCCAGCAGCGTAGAATTTGCAGGGGGGACCTATGGCTACACCTTC.

V is TRBV7-9 and J is TRBJ2-1; D gene unclear. This CDR3 has 13 amino acids. Germline CDR1 reads SEHNR; CDR2 reads FQNEAQ (reference sequence). The V and J ends lost 2 bases and 6 bases respectively, with 8 bases between them. The CDR3 sequence is CASSLMLINEQFF. In nucleotides, the CDR3 is TGTGCCAGCAGCTTAATGTTGATCAATGAGCAGTTCTTC.

This clonotype was picked up a small number of times. V gene TRBV12-3 or TRBV12-4 combines with J gene TRBJ2-5; D is uncertain. The CDR3 is made up of 14 amino acids. Between the trimmed V and J ends, which lost 6 bases and 3 bases, there was a span of 14 bases. The DNA for the CDR3 is TGTGCCAGCAGCCGCTTACTGTCGGAAGAGACCCAGTACTTC. Translated, it gives CASSRLLSEETQYF.

The CDR3 bases are TGTGCCAGCAGCTTAGTTGACCCCTGGGGTGAGCAGTTCTTC. Translating gives CASSLVDPWGEQFF. The chain carries TRBV11-2 and TRBJ2-1, with D uncertain. Germline values: CDR1 SGHAT, CDR2 FQNNGV. This CDR3 has 14 residues. Trimming shortened V by 1 base and J by 9 bases, and 13 bases separated the two germline ends.

In its sample, this clonotype was seen a few times. This rearrangement joins TRBV20-1 to TRBJ1-1, with D possibly TRBD1 on 5 matching bases. The V gene's germline CDR1 is DFQATT and CDR2 SNEGSKA (reference sequence). This CDR3 contains 14 residues. Between the trimmed V and J ends, which lost 8 bases and 8 bases, there was a span of 24 bases. CDR3 region: CSTRVGATGLEAFF. The CDR3 region has the DNA TGCAGTACCCGGGTCGGGGCTACCGGCTTGGAAGCTTTCTTT.

This clonotype was detected a few times. J is TRBJ2-7 and V is TRBV10-3, with 7 bases that match TRBD2. V was pared by 4 bases and J by 2 bases, with 5 bases of the junction left unmatched. Germline-derived CDR1 and CDR2 are ENHRY and SYGVKD. This CDR3 is built from 14 residues. CDR3 sequence: CAISGSSGTYEQYF. CDR3 bases: TGTGCCATCAGTGGCTCTAGCGGTACCTACGAGCAGTACTTC.

J is TRBJ2-1 and V is TRBV18; 10 bases line up with TRBD2. From germline, CDR1 is KGHSH and CDR2 LQKENI. Trimming removed 6 bases from V and 12 bases from J; junction bases left unmatched: 14. CDR3 length equals 15 residues. For the CDR3, the DNA is TGTGCCAGCTCCATCGCCCCTAGCGGGAGAGCATCGCAGTTCTTC. Encoded protein: CASSIAPSGRASQFF.

V and J are TRBV12-3 or TRBV12-4 and TRBJ2-2; D unclear. Trimming cost V 10 bases and J 2 bases, with 17 bases left between them. The CDR3 extends over 15 amino acids. The CDR3 reads CATSLRAENTGELFF. The CDR3 DNA sequence: TGTGCCACCTCCTTAAGGGCGGAAAACACCGGGGAGCTGTTTTTT.

In its sample, this clonotype was seen a few times. The CDR3 here is CSVPASVGEQFF. The DNA of the CDR3 is TGCAGCGTCCCCGCTAGCGTGGGTGAGCAGTTCTTC. This chain uses TRBV29-1 with TRBJ2-1, with D possibly TRBD2 on 6 matching bases. V lost 6 bases to trimming and J lost 9 bases, with 15 bases between them. From germline, CDR1 is SQVTM and CDR2 ANQGSEA. CDR3 length equals 12 residues.

This clonotype was seen many times. V and J are TRBV27 and TRBJ1-1, with D unclear. There are 13 residues in the CDR3. From germline, CDR1 is MNHEY and CDR2 SMNVEV (reference sequence). With 4 bases removed from V and 4 bases from J, the gap between germline ends came to 10 bases. In nucleotides, the CDR3 is TGTGCCAGCAGTTCCCCAGTAGGCACTGAAGCTTTCTTT. As protein: CASSSPVGTEAFF.

This sequence joins TRBV4-2 and TRBJ2-3; no clear D gene. Germline V gene data show CDR1 as LGHNA and CDR2 as YNFKEQ. The CDR3 covers 15 residues. V shed 1 base and J shed 3 bases, with 11 bases lying between them. In DNA, the CDR3 is TGTGCCAGCAGCCAAGTCACCCTTAGGACAGATACGCAGTATTTT. It translates to CASSQVTLRTDTQYF.